Detailed here is one TCR beta chain. Its target antigen remains unknown. No much larger clone is present one base from it, and per-base qualities are unavailable. The data are from a study of a mutant IDH1 vaccine in newly diagnosed glioma (dated by TCRdb to the early 2020s). About the full investigation: In the chemotherapy-containing groups, vaccination started alongside temozolomide cycles, whereas in patients who had radiotherapy alone it started 4-6 weeks after radiotherapy. The approximately 33 treated patients were approximately 60% male and roughly 40% female, with a mean age of roughly 42 years. Before enrollment, patients had received standard therapy of radiotherapy alone, temozolomide alone, or radiochemotherapy with temozolomide; most received the combination. The week-35 safety follow-up took place at visit V12, and the week-47 end of study took place at visit V13. Peripheral blood was drawn at six visits: V03 (baseline), V05, V07, V10, V12 and V13. For exploratory analyses, some 24 treated patients had longitudinal TCRB deep sequencing done wherever samples were available. Study-level results and caveats: According to the authors, sample limitations meant that analyses of patient blood samples could not be reproduced. PBMC samples for TCRB deep sequencing were selected based on availability. Pseudoprogression appeared unrelated to alterations in the top peripheral T cell clonotypes detected by TCRB sequencing. Immune responses induced by the vaccine were seen in around 93% of patients across multiple MHC alleles.

V gives up 2 bases and J gives up 5 bases, and the segment between their germline ends measures 13 bases. From its cysteine to its phenylalanine, the CDR3 spans 15 amino acids. The entry retains the CDR3 DNA only, 45 bases that are in frame from base 1. From a lookup of the germline V gene, CDR1 and CDR2 are KGHSH and LQKENI. The library was built by means of the immunoSEQ multiplex PCR assay. Rearranged TCR beta chain sequences were amplified using the hsTCRB Kit according to the manufacturer's protocol. TCRB libraries were sequenced on an Illumina MiSeq. Regarding the original processing steps: The proprietary platform of the kit vendor was used for demultiplexing, trimming and gene mapping. The table was pulled from immuneACCESS by TCRdb, which kept in-frame rearrangements only. Such tables lose some clones; where checked, under half of the loss comes from unresolved V genes, and the rest has no known cause. From that table come the V and J calls and clone size; the DNA was used to work out D and trimming. In all, the sample holds tens of thousands of clones, and 75% to 90% of those were seen once. About 1.5% of the sample rests with the top ten.

Reading the label with the study, this specimen's time point is: week 35, safety follow-up. A 20-mer mutant IDH1 peptide at 300 micrograms in Montanide made up each vaccine dose, which was injected subcutaneously together with topical imiquimod. Across visits V03 through V10, patients got a total of eight vaccinations, given in weeks 1, 3, 5, 7, 11, 15, 19 and 23. All donors had newly diagnosed IDH1-mutant astrocytomas of WHO grade 3 or 4 that showed loss of nuclear ATRX. The samples were drawn from NOA16, a multicentre, single-arm, open-label phase I trial in Germany that tested a mutant IDH1 peptide vaccine in humans for the first time. The DNeasy Blood and Tissue Kit was used to extract genomic DNA from EDTA blood for TCRB sequencing.

The chain joins TRBV18 to TRBJ2-1; the D gene remains uncertain. This TCR came from a man aged 35 to 55 with glioma. The sequences come from PBMCs, collected from a glioma patient whose treatment included an IDH1 peptide vaccine. The DNA is TGTGCCAGCTCACCAGGGATACAACGGCACAATGAGCAGTTCTTC. This is translated as CASSPGIQRHNEQFF.